The sequence of this TCR beta chain was determined in a study of blood T cell repertoires in COVID-19. Study-level background: The origin of the acute and convalescent COVID-19 samples was the United States, Italy and Spain.

In the original workflow: Estimation of nucleated cell counts was performed using reference gene primer amplification. The assay was immunoSEQ multiplex PCR, and TCRdb's table has in-frame clones only and misses some. V and J calls and clone size are copied from that table; D and trimming were computed from the DNA. The sample holds approximately 37,000 clones, 75% to 95% seen once. Sequenced: peripheral blood. This receptor was identified in a woman older than 75 with acute or convalescent COVID-19.

CDR3 sequence (DNA): TGTGCCAGCAGGCAAGAACAGGGCTACGAGCAGTACTTC. Translating it yields CASRQEQGYEQYF. The J gene is TRBJ2-7, the V gene TRBV2, with D possibly being TRBD1 (6 bases). V was trimmed by 6 bases and J by 3 bases, leaving 12 bases between them. CDR1 SNHLY and CDR2 FYNNEI come from the germline V gene. The CDR3 is 13 amino acids.